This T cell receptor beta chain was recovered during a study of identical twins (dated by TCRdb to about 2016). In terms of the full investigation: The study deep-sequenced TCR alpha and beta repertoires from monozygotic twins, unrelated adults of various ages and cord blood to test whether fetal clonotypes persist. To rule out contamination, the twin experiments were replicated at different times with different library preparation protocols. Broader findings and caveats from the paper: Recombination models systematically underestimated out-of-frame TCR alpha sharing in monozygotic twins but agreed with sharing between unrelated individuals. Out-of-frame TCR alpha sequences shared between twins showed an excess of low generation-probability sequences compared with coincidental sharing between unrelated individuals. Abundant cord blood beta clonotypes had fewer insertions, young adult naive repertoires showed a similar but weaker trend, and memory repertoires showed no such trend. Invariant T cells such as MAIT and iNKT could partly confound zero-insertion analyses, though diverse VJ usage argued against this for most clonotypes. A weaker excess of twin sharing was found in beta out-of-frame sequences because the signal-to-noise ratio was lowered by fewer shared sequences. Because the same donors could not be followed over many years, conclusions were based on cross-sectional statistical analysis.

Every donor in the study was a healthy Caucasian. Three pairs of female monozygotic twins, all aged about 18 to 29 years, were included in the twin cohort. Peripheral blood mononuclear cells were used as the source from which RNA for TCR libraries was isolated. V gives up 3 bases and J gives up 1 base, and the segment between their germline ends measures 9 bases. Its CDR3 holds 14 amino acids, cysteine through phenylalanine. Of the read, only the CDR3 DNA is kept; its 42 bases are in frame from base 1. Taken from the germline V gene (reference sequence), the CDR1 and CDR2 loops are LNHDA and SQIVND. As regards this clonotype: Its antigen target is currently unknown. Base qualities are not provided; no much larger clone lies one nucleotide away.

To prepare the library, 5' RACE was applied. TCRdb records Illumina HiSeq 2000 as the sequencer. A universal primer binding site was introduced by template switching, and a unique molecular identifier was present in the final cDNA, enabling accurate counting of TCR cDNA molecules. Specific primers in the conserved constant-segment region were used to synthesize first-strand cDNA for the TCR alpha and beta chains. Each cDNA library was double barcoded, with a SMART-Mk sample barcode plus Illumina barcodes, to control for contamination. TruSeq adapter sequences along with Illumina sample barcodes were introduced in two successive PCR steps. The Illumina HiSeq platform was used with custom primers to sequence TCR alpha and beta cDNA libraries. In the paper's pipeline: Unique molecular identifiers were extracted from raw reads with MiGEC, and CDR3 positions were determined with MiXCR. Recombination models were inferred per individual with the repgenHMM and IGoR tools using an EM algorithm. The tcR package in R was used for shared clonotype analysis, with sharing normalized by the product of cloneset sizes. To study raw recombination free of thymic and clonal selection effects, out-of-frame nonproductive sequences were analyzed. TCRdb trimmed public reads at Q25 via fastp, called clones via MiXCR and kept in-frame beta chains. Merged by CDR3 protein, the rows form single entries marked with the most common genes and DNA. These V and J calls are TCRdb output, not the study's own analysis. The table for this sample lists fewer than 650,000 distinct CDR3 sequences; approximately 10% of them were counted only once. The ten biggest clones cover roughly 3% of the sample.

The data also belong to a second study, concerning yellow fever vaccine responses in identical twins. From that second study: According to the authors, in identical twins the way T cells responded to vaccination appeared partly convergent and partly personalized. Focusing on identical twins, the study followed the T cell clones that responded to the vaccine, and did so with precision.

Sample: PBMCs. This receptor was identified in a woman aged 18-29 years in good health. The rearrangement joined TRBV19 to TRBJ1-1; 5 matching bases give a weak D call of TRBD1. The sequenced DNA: TGTGCCAGTAGTATGGGGGGACGGAACACTGAAGCTTTCTTT. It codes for CASSMGGRNTEAFF.